The 3 T cell receptor beta chains in this list originate from one sample, sequenced in a study of memory CD4+ T cells and cytomegalovirus serostatus. Sequencing used immunoSEQ multiplex PCR; TCRdb keeps in-frame clones, though not all of them. The sample lists roughly 50,000 clones, more than 70% occurring once. The sort gate was single viable CD3+CD4+CD8-CD45RO+ cells for memory CD4+ T cells. Specimen: memory CD4+ T cells from blood. The receptors derive from an adult in good health and CMV-seronegative.

In this sample, this clone turned up a few times. This chain connects TRBV21-1 to TRBJ1-4. TRBV21-1 is classified as a pseudogene. The CDR3 sequence is 18 residues long. The chain's CDR3 is CASSPGVAGQREGEKLFF. The CDR3 DNA is TGTGCCAGCAGCCCAGGGGTGGCAGGGCAAAGGGAGGGTGAAAAACTGTTTTTT.

This rearrangement joins TRBV27 to TRBJ2-2, with 7 nucleotides matching TRBD2. The CDR3 is 15 amino acids. The V gene's germline CDR1 is MNHEY and CDR2 SMNVEV (reference sequence). With V trimmed by 6 bases and J by 0 bases, 4 bases remained unmatched. CDR3 DNA sequence: TGTGCCAGCAGACCCGCGGGGGCGAACACCGGGGAGCTGTTTTTT. Its protein product is CASRPAGANTGELFF.

CDR3 sequence: CASSLGGRGYNEQFF. The CDR3 DNA is TGCGCCAGCAGCTTAGGCGGGAGGGGGTACAATGAGCAGTTCTTC. The rearrangement uses TRBV5-1 and TRBJ2-1, with TRBD2 matching 9 bases. The V segment lost 2 bases and the J segment 4 bases; nucleotides outside the gene matches: 4. This CDR3 region has 15 residues. Germline assignment: CDR1 SGHRS and CDR2 YFSETQ.